This TCR beta chain was captured in a study of blood T cells in healthy people across ages. The use of a sample-barcoded 5' primer and a J-beta primer mix characterized a second PCR of roughly 6 to 11 cycles. TCRdb redid the calling of the 5' RACE reads with MiXCR, one entry per CDR3 protein. The sample lists around 1.5 million distinct CDR3 sequences; around 36% were seen once. Germline V gene sequence: CDR1 ENHRY, CDR2 SYGVKD. This CDR3 has 15 residues. This clonotype was seen a few times. The antigen remains undetermined. At one end, the junction sequence differs from germline, possibly due to a read error. Notes on the study in general: In the absence of known donor CMV status, changes in expanded clonotypes were possibly confounded.

The V gene is TRBV10-3, the J gene TRBJ2-3; D may correspond to TRBD1 or TRBD2 (5 bases each). Sequencing used blood. The sequence was obtained from a young woman in good health. The CDR3 sequence is CTIATGLQAGDTQYF. In DNA, the CDR3 is TGTACCATCGCCACAGGCCTCCAGGCGGGAGATACGCAGTATTTT.